This TCR beta chain stems from a study of blood T cell repertoires in COVID-19. Whole-study context: The United States, Italy and Spain were the sources of the acute and convalescent COVID-19 samples. T cells, B-cell-depleted T cells, or PBMCs provided the cDNA or gDNA that served as material.

In the original workflow: Cell counts per sample came from amplifying reference gene primers. The protocol was immunoSEQ multiplex PCR, while the TCRdb copy is restricted to in-frame clones and leaves out a portion. V, J and clone size derive from that table, while D and trimming were established from the DNA sequence. The repertoire consists of roughly 380,000 clones, with around nine tenths occurring once and the leading ten covering around 1.5%. The CDR3 is 13 amino acids. Germline V gene data show CDR1 as MNHEY and CDR2 as SVGAGI. Trimming removed 6 bases from V and 6 bases from J, with 9 bases in between.

The sequenced sample consisted of peripheral blood. The chain joins TRBV6-5 to TRBJ1-6, with no clear D. The receptor's source is a woman aged 40 to 50 with COVID-19, enrolled during active disease. CDR3 in DNA: TGTGCCAGCAGGTCACGTAGTAATTCACCCCTCCACTTT. It codes for CASRSRSNSPLHF.